Following are 8 T cell receptor beta chains from one sample sequenced in a study of CD8+ T cells in alopecia areata. As for treatment: oral pan-JAK inhibitor, 5-10 mg twice daily. Reverse transcription of extracted RNA yielded cDNA, which provided the sequencing template. Method: immunoSEQ multiplex PCR; TCRdb's copy keeps in-frame clones and lacks some. The table records over 150,000 clones, roughly 64% of them present only once. The specimen was CD4+ T cells sorted from blood, collected at week 24, from a patient treated with tofacitinib. The receptors here all came from a human donor with alopecia areata.

J is TRBJ1-4 and V is TRBV5-6; the match to TRBD1 covers 7 bases. Trimming at V came to 4 bases and at J to 7 bases, leaving 7 bases not matched to a gene. There are 14 residues in the CDR3. In germline, CDR1 is SGHDT, CDR2 YYEEEE. Here the CDR3 DNA reads TGTGCCAGCAGCCTCGGGACAGTCGGTGAAAAACTGTTTTTT. This sequence encodes CASSLGTVGEKLFF. The full variable domain, its missing parts supplied by reference TRBV5-6 and TRBJ1-4, is DAGVTQSPTHLIKTRGQQVTLRCSPKSGHDTVSWYQQALGQGPQFIFQYYEEEERQRGNFPDRFSGHQFPNYSSELNVNALLLGDSALYLCASSLGTVGEKLFFGSGTQLSVL.

The J gene is TRBJ2-7, the V gene TRBV7-2; D is tentatively TRBD1 or TRBD2 (5 bases each). This CDR3 contains 15 residues. Trimming removed 1 base at V and 3 bases at J, with 13 bases between. Germline loops: CDR1 SGHTA, CDR2 FQGNSA. CDR3 sequence reads: CASSLDWDPLYEQYF. In DNA form, the CDR3 reads TGTGCCAGCAGCTTAGATTGGGACCCACTCTACGAGCAGTACTTC.

This chain joins TRBV30 and TRBJ2-3; D remains ambiguous. Trimming removed 1 base from V and 6 bases from J, with 8 bases in between. The germline V gene has CDR1 GTSNPN and CDR2 SVGIG (reference sequence). The length of the CDR3 is 12 residues. The DNA for the CDR3 is TGTGCCTGGAGTGGGTATGGTGATACGCAGTATTTT. This codes for CAWSGYGDTQYF.

This clone came up a few times. The chain joins TRBV29-1 to TRBJ1-2, with TRBD1 identical over 8 bases. Germline V gene lookup returns CDR1 SQVTM and CDR2 ANQGSEA. The CDR3 loop spans 13 amino acids. V was clipped by 5 bases and J by 3 bases; unmatched bases: 5. This CDR3 is CSVQSGGDYGYTF. Written as DNA, the CDR3 is TGCAGCGTTCAGTCAGGGGGCGACTATGGCTACACCTTC.

A few counts support this clone. The chain couples TRBV15 to TRBJ2-5; D unclear. The CDR3 sequence is 15 residues long. CDR1 and CDR2 (germline): LNHNV, YYDKDF (reference sequence). Trimming stripped 0 bases from V and 9 bases from J, with 17 bases between. The CDR3 region has the DNA TGTGCCACCAGCAGAGATCTCTCGGCAGGAACGTCCCAGTACTTC. As protein: CATSRDLSAGTSQYF.

The CDR3 coding sequence is TGCGCCAGCAGCGACGGGACACCTAACTATGGCTACACCTTC. Translated: CASSDGTPNYGYTF. The chain employs TRBV5-1 and TRBJ1-2; a possible D gene is TRBD1 (6 bases). Trimming took off 4 bases at V and 0 bases at J, with 10 bases between the two ends. Germline assignment: CDR1 SGHRS and CDR2 YFSETQ. The CDR3 spans 14 residues. The full variable domain, with the rest looked up from reference TRBV5-1 and TRBJ1-2, is KAGVTQTPRYLIKTRGQQVTLSCSPISGHRSVSWYQQTPGQGLQFLFEYFSETQRNKGNFPGRFSGRQFSNSRSEMNVSTLELGDSALYLCASSDGTPNYGYTFGSGTRLTVV.

This clone was counted only a few times. The CDR3 sequence is CAWSTQKESFTF. DNA for the CDR3: TGTGCCTGGAGTACGCAAAAGGAGTCCTTCACCTTC. V usage is TRBV30 and J usage is TRBJ1-2; D unclear. Germline CDR1 GTSNPN, CDR2 SVGIG (reference sequence). V dropped 2 bases and J dropped 13 bases, with 17 bases sitting between them. CDR3 length equals 12 residues.

This clone appeared a few times. The genes are TRBV7-2 and TRBJ2-5; TRBD2 aligns across 7 bases. V was pared by 3 bases and J by 6 bases, with 10 bases of the junction left unmatched. This CDR3 has 15 amino acids. CDR1 is SGHTA and CDR2 is FQGNSA in the germline V gene. CDR3: CASSLGLRRGQTQYF. CDR3 coding DNA: TGTGCCAGCAGCTTGGGACTAAGGAGGGGACAGACCCAGTACTTC.